A selection of T cell receptor beta chains follows, all from one sample in a study of blood T cell repertoires in COVID-19. TCRdb keeps only in-frame clones here, not all; method: immunoSEQ multiplex PCR. The sample lists tens of thousands of clones, about 86% occurring once. Sequencing used peripheral blood. These receptor sequences come from a man in his forties or fifties with acute or convalescent COVID-19. The CDR3 runs from the conserved cysteine through the conserved F or W. A D gene is named only where the DNA matches it firmly. Rows may omit the clone size; those that give it use once, few, many or a size class.

d_call,v_call,clone_size,j_call,cdr3_aa,cdr3_nt
NA,TRBV2,NA,TRBJ1-5,CASTADRNQPQHF,TGTGCCAGCACGGCGGATCGCAATCAGCCCCAGCATTTT
TRBD2,TRBV15,NA,TRBJ2-1,CATSGAPSGGAKNEQFF,TGTGCCACCAGCGGCGCGCCAAGCGGGGGCGCAAAGAATGAGCAGTTCTTC
NA,TRBV2,NA,TRBJ1-4,CASSPQGRATNEKLFF,TGTGCCAGCAGTCCCCAGGGGAGGGCCACTAATGAAAAACTGTTTTTT
TRBD2,TRBV6-2/TRBV6-3,NA,TRBJ2-3,CASSSTGTSGATSTDTQYF,TGTGCCAGCAGTTCCACCGGGACTAGCGGGGCAACTAGCACAGATACGCAGTATTTT
NA,TRBV6-5,NA,TRBJ1-2,CASTLARGGGYTF,TGTGCCAGCACCCTGGCTCGAGGAGGTGGCTACACCTTC
TRBD1,TRBV9,NA,TRBJ2-7,CASSVGTGPYEQYF,TGTGCCAGCAGCGTCGGGACAGGACCCTACGAGCAGTACTTC
NA,TRBV18,NA,TRBJ2-2,CASSLLGDGGTGELFF,TGTGCCAGCTCGCTTTTAGGAGACGGAGGCACCGGGGAGCTGTTTTTT
NA,TRBV3-1/TRBV3-2,NA,TRBJ1-1,CASSRQSRLGAFF,TGTGCCAGCAGTCGCCAGTCTAGGTTGGGAGCTTTCTTT
TRBD1,TRBV11-3,NA,TRBJ1-2,CASSIRHRGGYTF,TGTGCCAGCAGCATCAGACACAGGGGTGGCTACACCTTC
NA,TRBV29-1,NA,TRBJ1-4,CSVEDRGTTNEKLFF,TGCAGCGTTGAAGATCGCGGGACAACTAATGAAAAACTGTTTTTT
NA,TRBV5-4,few,TRBJ2-7,CASSLWSGKIYEQYF,TGTGCCAGCAGCTTGTGGTCAGGGAAAATCTACGAGCAGTACTTC
TRBD1,TRBV25-1,NA,TRBJ1-4,CASSVDRGNSATNEKLFF,TGTGCCAGCAGTGTGGACAGGGGGAATTCGGCAACTAATGAAAAACTGTTTTTT
NA,TRBV3-1/TRBV3-2,NA,TRBJ1-1,CASSQKTVTEAFF,TGTGCCAGCAGCCAAAAAACAGTAACTGAAGCTTTCTTT
TRBD2,TRBV11-3,NA,TRBJ2-1,CASSPGTSGGARRFF,TGTGCCAGCAGCCCAGGTACTAGCGGGGGGGCACGTCGGTTCTTC
TRBD1,TRBV24-1,NA,TRBJ2-2,CATSWGTGVPGELFF,TGTGCCACCAGTTGGGGGACAGGGGTCCCCGGGGAGCTGTTTTTT
TRBD1,TRBV5-1,NA,TRBJ1-5,CASSPGTGVSNQPQHF,TGCGCCAGCAGCCCCGGGACAGGGGTAAGCAATCAGCCCCAGCATTTT
TRBD2,TRBV3-1/TRBV3-2,once,TRBJ2-3,CATGTSSIDTQYF,TGTGCCACCGGGACTAGCTCAATAGATACGCAGTATTTT
NA,TRBV19,NA,TRBJ1-5,CASTLPGINQPQHF,TGTGCCAGTACCCTGCCGGGGATCAATCAGCCCCAGCATTTT
NA,TRBV13,NA,TRBJ2-2,CASSLNRNYGELFF,TGTGCCAGCAGCTTAAACAGGAACTACGGGGAGCTGTTTTTT
NA,TRBV30,NA,TRBJ2-6,CAGSLGANVLTF,TGTGCCGGTAGTCTGGGGGCCAACGTCCTGACTTTC
NA,TRBV5-4,NA,TRBJ1-2,CASSYPLGGLYGYTF,TGTGCCAGCAGCTACCCTCTGGGGGGGCTTTATGGCTACACCTTC
NA,TRBV7-8,NA,TRBJ1-1,CASSPPQGRGWGNTEAFF,TGTGCCAGCAGCCCCCCGCAGGGGCGGGGGTGGGGGAACACTGAAGCTTTCTTT
TRBD1,TRBV19,NA,TRBJ1-1,CASTGDSRGTEAFF,TGTGCCAGTACCGGGGACAGCAGAGGCACTGAAGCTTTCTTT
TRBD1,TRBV28,NA,TRBJ2-7,CASSTNPDRGQLYEQYF,TGTGCCAGCAGTACGAACCCTGACAGGGGGCAGCTCTACGAGCAGTACTTC
NA,TRBV18,NA,TRBJ2-3,CASSPSQTDTQYF,TGTGCCAGCTCACCCTCACAGACAGATACGCAGTATTTT
TRBD1,TRBV18,NA,TRBJ2-7,CASSPRTGSNYEQYF,TGTGCCAGCTCCCCGCGGACAGGGTCTAACTACGAGCAGTACTTC
NA,TRBV21-1,once,TRBJ2-5,CASLGSGEETQYF,TGTGCCTCCCTCGGTTCGGGAGAAGAGACCCAGTACTTC